This TCR beta chain appears in the sequencing data of a study of blood T cell repertoires in COVID-19. For the study at large: The samples span acute and convalescent COVID-19 from the United States, Italy and Spain.

Categorization into cohorts depended on clinical history that participants reported. This CDR3 region has 15 residues. The germline V gene has CDR1 KGHSH and CDR2 LQKENI. Deletions cut 2 bases from V and 6 bases from J, with 11 bases between. Sequenced by immunoSEQ multiplex PCR; TCRdb stores in-frame clones only, minus some. There are 250,000 or so clones in the sample; approximately 88% occur only once, and approximately 3.4% lies in the top ten. The sequence derives from a woman in her thirties or forties who had been exposed to COVID-19. The rearrangement links TRBV18 to TRBJ1-6; D call uncertain. Sequenced material: PBMCs or T cells enriched from blood (not recorded which). CDR3 sequence: CASSPLSRGNSPLHF. CDR3 nucleotides: TGTGCCAGCTCACCATTATCACGCGGTAATTCACCCCTCCACTTT. The full variable domain, rest sourced from reference TRBV18 and TRBJ1-6, is NAGVMQNPRHLVRRRGQEARLRCSPMKGHSHVYWYRQLPEEGLKFMVYLQKENIIDESGMPKERFSAEFPKEGPSILRIQQVVRGDSAAYFCASSPLSRGNSPLHFGNGTRLTVT.